This T cell receptor beta chain was sequenced for a study of OX40 agonist ivuxolimab in advanced cancers. With 3 bases clipped from V and 4 bases from J, the junction kept 7 bases outside the gene matches. There are 15 residues in the CDR3. Germline-derived CDR1 and CDR2 are LGHNA and YSLEER. TCRdb keeps only in-frame clones here, not all; method: immunoSEQ multiplex PCR. This sample has tens of thousands of clones, with roughly nine tenths found just once. Sequencing was performed on CD4+ or CD8+ T cells sorted from blood, taken in a trial of the OX40 agonist ivuxolimab. This chain joins TRBV4-3 and TRBJ2-7; the match to TRBD2 covers 9 bases. The clonotype originates from an adult with an advanced solid tumor such as melanoma, head and neck, liver or kidney cancer. CDR3 protein: CASSQGAGGLYEQYF. The CDR3 DNA is TGCGCCAGCAGCCAGGGAGCGGGAGGATTATACGAGCAGTACTTC.